This T cell receptor beta chain was captured in a study of OX40 agonist ivuxolimab in advanced cancers. Findings of the study overall: Averaging showed that CD8+ T cells had more expanded clones than CD4+ did. Dosing at 0.1 to 3.0 mg/kg was accompanied by clonal expansion of CD4+ and CD8+ blood T cells by week 6. The study did not work out the antigen specificity of the expanded peripheral T cells.

This clone has just one count. Antigen unknown. This CDR3 is built from 14 residues. Germline trimming cut 6 bases from V and 5 bases from J; bases unmatched to any gene: 8. Looked up from germline, CDR1 is SGHAT and CDR2 is FQNNGV. Measured with immunoSEQ multiplex PCR; TCRdb has only the in-frame clones, and not every one. The table has some 100,000 clones, 75% to 95% seen once. The TCR sequence derives from an adult with an advanced solid tumor such as melanoma, head and neck, liver or kidney cancer. This sample comprised CD4+ or CD8+ T cells sorted from blood, obtained in a trial of the OX40 agonist ivuxolimab. V gene TRBV11-2 combines with J gene TRBJ2-7; 9 bases align to TRBD2. The CDR3 region is CASRGSGSPHEQYF. CDR3 nucleotide sequence: TGTGCCAGCAGGGGTAGCGGGAGCCCCCACGAGCAGTACTTC.